This TCR beta chain is drawn from a study of glioma-infiltrating T cells. Findings and caveats of the study: Gliomas, especially low-grade, showed above-expected tissue-blood divergence; non-neoplastic patients showed below. Only very few CDR3 sequences appeared in both tissue and blood.

This clonotype was recorded a few times. Its antigen remains unknown. Unmatched junction bases numbered 13, after V lost 4 bases and J lost 7 bases. CDR1 SGHTA and CDR2 FQGTGA come from the germline V gene. The CDR3 is 17 residues long. Amplification of TCR alpha and beta CDR3 regions from RNA used iRepertoire nested multiplex PCR. Input was 100-400 ng of tissue mRNA or PBMC total RNA. TCRdb fed the multiplex PCR reads into MiXCR, producing one record per CDR3 protein. The sample has around 130,000 distinct CDR3 sequences, approximately 26% seen once; the top ten hold roughly a quarter. Source material: glioma tissue, nonneoplastic brain tissue, or PBMCs (not recorded which). The chain couples TRBV7-3 to TRBJ1-1, with 12 nucleotides matching TRBD1. This receptor was obtained from a human donor with low-grade glioma or glioblastoma, undergoing nonglioma brain surgery, or in good health (not recorded which). The CDR3 bases are TGTGCCAGCAGCTATGGGACAGGGGGCGGCCCTCGCAATGAAGCTTTCTTT. It codes for CASSYGTGGGPRNEAFF. Full variable domain (missing parts from reference TRBV7-3 and TRBJ1-1): GAGVSQTPSNKVTEKGKYVELRCDPISGHTALYWYRQSLGQGPEFLIYFQGTGAADDSGLPNDRFFAVRPEGSVSTLKIQRTERGDSAVYLCASSYGTGGGPRNEAFFGQGTRLTVV.